A single T cell receptor (beta chain) is shown here with its context. Its cognate antigen is unknown. The record originates from a study of STAT5B mutations in CD4+ large granular lymphocyte leukemia. Across the study: Among healthy controls, a particular HLA allele went with more CDR3 'QG' motifs. General observations from the study: Top patient clones used TRBV06 genes more often: 8/27 versus 2/35 in controls.

The V gene lost 4 bases and the J gene lost 2 bases, with 12 bases spanning the gap. The CDR3 has 14 residues. CDR1 and CDR2 from the germline V gene are MDHEN and SYDVKM. The data were produced by immunoSEQ multiplex PCR, yet TCRdb's version contains in-frame clones alone and is incomplete. The sample lists fewer than 40,000 clones; around 90% were seen once. The chain links TRBV28 to TRBJ2-7, with D maybe TRBD2 (6 bases). Sequenced material: CD4+ T cells from blood buffy coats. The clonotype was recovered from a human donor in good health. CDR3 sequence (DNA): TGTGCCAGCAGTTCGGGGGTTCCCCCCTACGAGCAGTACTTC. It specifies CASSSGVPPYEQYF.